This note documents a single T cell receptor beta chain sequence. The antigen it binds to is not known. Base qualities are not recorded, but no much larger clone differs from it by a single base. The data are from a study of cytomegalovirus exposure and HLA in healthy donors (dated by TCRdb to the late 2010s). In the study overall: An earlier analysis of more than 550 of the donors reported 276 Gb of sequence data and around 110 million unique TCR beta sequences obtained from about 180 million T cells. Roughly 290 gigabases of sequencing data and around 90 million unique TCR sequences made up an early release that covered 500 to 700 HLA-typed donors. The genetic ancestry cluster associated with self-reported Caucasian donors included about four fifths of the roughly 360 genotyped donors. The study was designed to test whether signatures of past pathogen exposure could be identified by cataloging public T cell receptors. The study used immunosequencing to profile the T cell repertoires of about 670 subjects and linked those repertoires to cytomegalovirus serostatus. A separate validation cohort of some 130 different subjects was used in addition to the roughly 720-subject first cohort. To predict cytomegalovirus infection status, the study brought together high-throughput TCR immunosequencing, statistical association of individual TCRs with disease status, and machine learning. A later analysis re-examined previously published TCR beta repertoires from roughly 720 donors and added high-resolution HLA genotyping to investigate patterns of TCR occurrence. The later analysis used no new phenotypic data to find candidate immune exposures, relying instead on TCR beta sequences and their occurrence across donors. An earlier analysis of 587 of the donors applied high-throughput TCR beta sequencing to assess whether each TCR beta V gene segment acted as functional or pseudogenic. Alongside the repertoire data, information on donor age, sex, ethnicity and CMV serostatus was compiled. In a later genetic analysis, genome-wide SNP genotypes for about three fifths of the roughly 670 donors were used, and that subset was treated as a discovery cohort. Every discovery cohort repertoire had been produced on one sequencing platform. HLA typing included class I and class II loci at four-digit resolution. The number of donors typed differed by locus, with roughly 629-640 for A, B, C, DRB1 and DQB1, more than 500 for DQA1, 600 to 610 for DPA1, and 472 for DPB1. Because of strong linkage in the cohort, roughly 5 DR-DQ haplotypes were treated as single units for association and clustering. Across 300 to 400 genotyped donors of the cohort, an average of about 240,000 unique TCR beta nucleotide sequences per donor were sequenced, and roughly a sixth of those sequences were non-productive. The full study reports these points: The authors suggested that the approach could potentially be generalized to other disease states and immunological phenotypes. In a later analysis, HLA-associated TCR beta chains showed more clonal expansion and lower generation probabilities than non-associated chains that were equally common. A further reported finding was that TCR beta sequences accurately predicted the HLA-A and HLA-B alleles for most subjects in the first cohort. Because counts were too low, roughly 18 rarely observed V segments, including chromosome 9 orphons, were left out of the earlier analysis of 500 to 650 of the donors. The classifier was reported to diagnose cytomegalovirus status with high specificity and sensitivity in both the original cohort and the validation cohort. The sequencing pipeline was judged likely to have produced a cluster of highly shared sequence variants as a technical artifact. Most TCR sequences were seen in very few donors, while some public TCRs were found in many individuals. In a later genetic analysis, fewer N-insertions in productive TCRs were reported among donors in an Asian-associated ancestry cluster than the roughly 700-donor mean. Because HLA typing was unavailable for some donors at each locus, only the typed subset was used in association tests. Sequencing depth was assumed to be roughly uniform across donors in the presence/absence analyses, though that assumption may not hold. The study gave a list of about 160 TCR beta chains associated with cytomegalovirus. Broadly in line with IMGT annotations, most TCR beta V segments showed up in productive rearrangements about 87% or about 30% of the time in an earlier analysis of approximately 640 of the donors. Linkage disequilibrium might explain the correlated functional status among segregating V segments, but an unknown experimental factor could not be excluded. Some IMGT-functional V segments, including TRBV6-2 and TRBV6-3, could not be distinguished by the 87-base-pair reads and were therefore excluded. A later genetic analysis associated a missense DCLRE1C variant with V-gene and J-gene trimming of TCR beta chains, and an independent cohort replicated the association. Immune exposure information for the cohort was limited to CMV serostatus. In a later analysis, TCR association rates were found to vary across HLA loci, with the most associated TCRs seen for DRB1 alleles and the fewest for HLA-C alleles. The cohort was sequenced for TCR beta chains only, and without alpha or paired-chain data the features that could be detected were limited. In a later analysis, most CMV-associated TCR beta chains were found to appear HLA-restricted, with HLA associations seemingly driven largely by CMV exposure. A few of the identified cytomegalovirus-associated TCR beta chains were confirmed in vitro to be specific for cytomegalovirus antigens. Assigning TCR associations to individual alleles was difficult when HLA alleles, especially DR and DQ, strongly co-occurred. A later analysis associated about 17,000 TCR beta sequences with specific HLA alleles at a false discovery rate of 0.05. According to a later analysis, parvovirus B19, influenza, CMV and Epstein-Barr virus appeared linked to several top co-occurrence clusters.

A distance of 12 bases separates the germline ends of V and J, which lose 6 bases and 1 base respectively. Inclusive of the bounding cysteine and phenylalanine, the CDR3 is 14 residues long. Only the CDR3 DNA is retained, 42 bases long and in frame from the first base. The library came from the immunoSEQ multiplex PCR assay. A mixture of 60 forward primers for TCR Vbeta segments and 13 reverse primers for TCR Jbeta segments was used in the multiplex PCR. The CDR3 region of rearranged TCR beta genes was amplified from genomic DNA with a multiplex PCR assay. The Illumina HiSeq System was used to sequence the amplified TCR beta libraries as 87-base-pair reads. Per the source publication's procedure: A later analysis tallied about 77 million unique TCR beta chains across the 666 repertoires, and about 10 million of those chains were shared by two or more donors. Raw reads were error-corrected and collapsed into unique sequences with a nearest-neighbor algorithm that merged closely related sequences to remove PCR and sequencing errors. CDR3 sequences were aligned to IMGT reference sequences to assign V, D and J gene segments. Each retained sequence needed at least a six-nucleotide match to both a V gene segment and a J gene segment. Rearrangements were called productive when the CDR3 lacked stop codons and stayed in frame with V and J; all others were non-productive. CDR3 was defined by IMGT convention, running from the second conserved V-encoded cysteine to the conserved J-encoded phenylalanine. The earlier analysis of some 540 of the donors excluded any sequence lacking an unambiguous match to a single V gene segment. In an earlier analysis of 587 of the donors, V segments were called functional above 56.7% productive rearrangements and were called segregating when the between-donor standard deviation exceeded 5%. A statistical classification framework was built for diagnosing cytomegalovirus status from the catalog of TCR beta chain sequences. In a later analysis, TCR nucleotide sequences were compared against IMGT/GENE-DB human TR gene sequences so that V and J genes could be assigned. A later analysis assigned CDR3 sequences and most-parsimonious VDJ recombination scenarios with the TCRdist pipeline. In a later analysis, each TCR beta chain was defined by its CDR3 amino acid sequence together with its V-gene family, and reads without a unique V-gene family were excluded. In a later analysis, several hundred highly shared, low-generation-probability nucleotide sequences were removed to address suspected cross-contamination and a sequencing artifact. In a later analysis, a clonal expansion index was calculated for each public chain from normalized within-repertoire ranks of inferred template counts. In a later analysis, generation probabilities were computed using a VDJ recombination model fitted to out-of-frame rearrangements, and the results were checked against IGoR. A later analysis scored TCR-TCR, TCR-HLA and TCR-CMV co-occurrence with hypergeometric tests, applying a repertoire-size bias correction to TCR pairs. To estimate false discovery rates, a later analysis permuted the HLA or CMV assignments 20 times. In a later analysis, co-occurring TCRs were grouped using DBSCAN, and TCRdist sequence similarity was added for clustering within HLA-allele-positive subsets. Repertoires with fewer than 30,000 or more than 120,000 public chains, plus five repertoires with anomalous nucleotide sharing, were excluded from co-occurrence clustering. TCRdb obtained this table from immuneACCESS and retained in-frame rearrangements with V and J assigned. These tables miss some clones; where compared with another copy, unresolved V genes account for less than half of the shortfall, and the remainder is unexplained. The DNA gave D and trimming, while V, J and clone size come from that table. The sample table holds some 180,000 clones, of which more than 70% were seen once. The ten largest clones take up less than 2% of the sample.

In total, approximately 700 healthy bone marrow donors made up the cohort. All cohort members were sampled while nominally healthy, although unrecorded immune exposures were likely present. The donor was CMV seropositive and was included in the group of 250 to 350 seropositive cohort members. A peripheral blood sample was provided by each donor, and peripheral blood mononuclear cells were used for TCR beta sequencing. The Qiagen DNeasy Blood Extraction Kit was used to extract genomic DNA from the blood cell samples. The source material was PBMCs. In this chain, TRBV23-1 is recombined with TRBJ1-1; the D gene assignment is ambiguous. TRBV23-1 is known as an ORF, though its function is uncertain. This sequence originates from a man in his forties in good health and CMV-seropositive. The DNA sequence follows: TGCGCCAGCAGAAAGTCGTCAGAGAACACTGAAGCTTTCTTT. This encodes CASRKSSENTEAFF.